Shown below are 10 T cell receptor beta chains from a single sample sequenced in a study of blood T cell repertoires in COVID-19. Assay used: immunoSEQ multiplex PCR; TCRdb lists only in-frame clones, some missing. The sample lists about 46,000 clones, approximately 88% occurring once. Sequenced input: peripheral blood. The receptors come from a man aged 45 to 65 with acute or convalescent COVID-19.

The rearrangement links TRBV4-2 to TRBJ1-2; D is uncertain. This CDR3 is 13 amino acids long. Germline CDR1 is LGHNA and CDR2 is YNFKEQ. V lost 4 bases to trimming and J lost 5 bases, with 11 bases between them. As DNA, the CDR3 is TGTGCCAGCAGCCTCCGACACAATTATGGCTACACCTTC. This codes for CASSLRHNYGYTF.

For the CDR3, the DNA is TGCGCCAGCAGGGGCAGGAATAATTCACCCCTCCACTTT. This sequence encodes CASRGRNNSPLHF. This chain connects TRBV5-1 to TRBJ1-6; D gene unclear. There are 13 residues in the CDR3. The germline CDR1 and CDR2 sequences are SGHRS and YFSETQ. Trimming left V 5 bases short and J 5 bases short, with 8 bases between.

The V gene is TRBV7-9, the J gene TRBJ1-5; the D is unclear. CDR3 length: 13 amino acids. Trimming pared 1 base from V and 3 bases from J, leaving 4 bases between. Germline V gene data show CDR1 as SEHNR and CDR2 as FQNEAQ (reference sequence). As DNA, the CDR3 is TGTGCCAGCAGCTTAGGACTCAATCAGCCCCAGCATTTT. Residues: CASSLGLNQPQHF. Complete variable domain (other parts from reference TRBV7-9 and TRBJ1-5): DTGVSQNPRHKITKRGQNVTFRCDPISEHNRLYWYRQTLGQGPEFLTYFQNEAQLEKSRLLSDRFSAERPKGSFSTLEIQRTEQGDSAMYLCASSLGLNQPQHFGDGTRLSIL.

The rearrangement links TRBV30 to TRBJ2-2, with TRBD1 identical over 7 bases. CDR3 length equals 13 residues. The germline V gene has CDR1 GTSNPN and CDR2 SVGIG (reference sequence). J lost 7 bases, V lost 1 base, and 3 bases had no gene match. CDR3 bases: TGTGCCTGGAGTGGACAGGGATACGGGGAGCTGTTTTTT. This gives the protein CAWSGQGYGELFF.

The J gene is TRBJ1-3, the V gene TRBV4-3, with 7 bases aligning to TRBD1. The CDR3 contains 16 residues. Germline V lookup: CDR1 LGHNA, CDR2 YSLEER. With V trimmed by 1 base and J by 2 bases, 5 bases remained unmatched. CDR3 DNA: TGCGCCAGCAGCCAAGGACAGGGTTTCACTGGAAACACCATATATTTT. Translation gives CASSQGQGFTGNTIYF.

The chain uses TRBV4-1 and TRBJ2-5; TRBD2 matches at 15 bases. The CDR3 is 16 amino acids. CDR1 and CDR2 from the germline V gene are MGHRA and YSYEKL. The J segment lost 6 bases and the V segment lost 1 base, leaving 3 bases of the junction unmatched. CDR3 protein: CASSQGGLAGGQTQYF. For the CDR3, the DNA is TGCGCCAGCAGCCAAGGGGGACTAGCGGGGGGCCAGACCCAGTACTTC.

The CDR3 is CASSLTGVNYGYTF. CDR3 DNA sequence: TGTGCCAGCAGTTTGACAGGAGTTAACTATGGCTACACCTTC. The chain recombines TRBV27 with TRBJ1-2, with D possibly matching TRBD1 (6 bases). The germline CDR1 and CDR2 sequences are MNHEY and SMNVEV (reference sequence). V was pared by 3 bases and J by 1 base, with 9 bases between. The CDR3 runs 14 residues.

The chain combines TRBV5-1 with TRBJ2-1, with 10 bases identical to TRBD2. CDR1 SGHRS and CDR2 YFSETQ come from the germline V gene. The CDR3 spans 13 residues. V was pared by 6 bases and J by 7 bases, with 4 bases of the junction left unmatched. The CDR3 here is CASKSSGSNEQFF. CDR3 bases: TGCGCCAGCAAGTCTAGCGGGAGTAATGAGCAGTTCTTC.

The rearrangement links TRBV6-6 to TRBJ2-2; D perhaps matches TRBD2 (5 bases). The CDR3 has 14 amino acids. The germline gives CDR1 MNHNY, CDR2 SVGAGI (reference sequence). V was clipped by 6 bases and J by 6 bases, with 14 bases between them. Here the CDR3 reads CASRPVGAAGELFF. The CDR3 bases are TGTGCCAGCAGGCCCGTGGGAGCGGCCGGGGAGCTGTTTTTT.

CDR3 nucleotides: TGTGCCAGTAGTATGACTAGCGGCTCCTACAATGAGCAGTTCTTC. The encoded protein is CASSMTSGSYNEQFF. This chain joins TRBV19 and TRBJ2-1; 9 bases align to TRBD2. V dropped 3 bases and J dropped 0; count of bases not matched to a gene: 0. This CDR3 has 15 amino acids. Per germline, CDR1 LNHDA and CDR2 SQIVND (reference sequence).